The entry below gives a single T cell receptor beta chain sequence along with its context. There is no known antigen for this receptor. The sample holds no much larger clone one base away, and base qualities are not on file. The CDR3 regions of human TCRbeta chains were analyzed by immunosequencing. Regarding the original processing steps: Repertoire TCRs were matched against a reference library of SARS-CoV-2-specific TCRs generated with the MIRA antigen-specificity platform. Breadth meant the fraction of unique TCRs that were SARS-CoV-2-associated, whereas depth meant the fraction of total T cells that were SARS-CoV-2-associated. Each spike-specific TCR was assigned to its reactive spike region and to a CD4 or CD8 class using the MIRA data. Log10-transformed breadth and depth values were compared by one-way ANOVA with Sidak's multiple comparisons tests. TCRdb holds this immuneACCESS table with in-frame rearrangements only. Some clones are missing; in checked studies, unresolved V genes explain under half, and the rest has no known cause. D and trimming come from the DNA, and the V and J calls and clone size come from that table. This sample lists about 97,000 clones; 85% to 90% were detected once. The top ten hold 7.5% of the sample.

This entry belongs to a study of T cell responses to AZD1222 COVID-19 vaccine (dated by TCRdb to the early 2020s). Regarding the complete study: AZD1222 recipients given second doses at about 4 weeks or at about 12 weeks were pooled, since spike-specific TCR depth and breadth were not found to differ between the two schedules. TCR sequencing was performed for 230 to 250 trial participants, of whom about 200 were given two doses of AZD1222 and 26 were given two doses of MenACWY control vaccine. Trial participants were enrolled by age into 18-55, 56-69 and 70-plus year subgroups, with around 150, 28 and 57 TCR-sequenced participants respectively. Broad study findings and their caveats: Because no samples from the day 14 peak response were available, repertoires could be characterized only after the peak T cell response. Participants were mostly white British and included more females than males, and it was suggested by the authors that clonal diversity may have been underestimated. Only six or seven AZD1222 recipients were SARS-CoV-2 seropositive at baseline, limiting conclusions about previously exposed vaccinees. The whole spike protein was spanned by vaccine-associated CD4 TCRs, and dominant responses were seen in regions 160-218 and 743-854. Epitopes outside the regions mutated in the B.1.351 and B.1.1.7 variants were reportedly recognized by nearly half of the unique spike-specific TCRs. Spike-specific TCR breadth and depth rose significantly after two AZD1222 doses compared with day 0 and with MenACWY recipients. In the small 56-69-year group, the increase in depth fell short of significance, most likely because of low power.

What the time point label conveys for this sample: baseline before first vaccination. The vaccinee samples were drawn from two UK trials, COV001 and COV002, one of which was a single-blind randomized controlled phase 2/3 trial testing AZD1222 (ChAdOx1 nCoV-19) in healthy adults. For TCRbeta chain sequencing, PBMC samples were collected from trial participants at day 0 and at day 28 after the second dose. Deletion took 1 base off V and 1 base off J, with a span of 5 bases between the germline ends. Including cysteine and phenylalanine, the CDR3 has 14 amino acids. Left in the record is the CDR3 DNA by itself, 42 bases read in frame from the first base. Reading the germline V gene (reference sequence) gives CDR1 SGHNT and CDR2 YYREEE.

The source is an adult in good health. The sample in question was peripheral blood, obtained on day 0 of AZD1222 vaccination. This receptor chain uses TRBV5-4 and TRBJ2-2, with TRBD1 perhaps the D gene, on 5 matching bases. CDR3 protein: CASSLRGNTGELFF. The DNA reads TGTGCCAGCAGCTTGAGGGGGAACACCGGGGAGCTGTTTTTT. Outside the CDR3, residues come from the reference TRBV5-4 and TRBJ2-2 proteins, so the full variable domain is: ETGVTQSPTHLIKTRGQQVTLRCSSQSGHNTVSWYQQALGQGPQFIFQYYREEENGRGNFPPRFSGLQFPNYSSELNVNALELDDSALYLCASSLRGNTGELFFGEGSRLTVL.